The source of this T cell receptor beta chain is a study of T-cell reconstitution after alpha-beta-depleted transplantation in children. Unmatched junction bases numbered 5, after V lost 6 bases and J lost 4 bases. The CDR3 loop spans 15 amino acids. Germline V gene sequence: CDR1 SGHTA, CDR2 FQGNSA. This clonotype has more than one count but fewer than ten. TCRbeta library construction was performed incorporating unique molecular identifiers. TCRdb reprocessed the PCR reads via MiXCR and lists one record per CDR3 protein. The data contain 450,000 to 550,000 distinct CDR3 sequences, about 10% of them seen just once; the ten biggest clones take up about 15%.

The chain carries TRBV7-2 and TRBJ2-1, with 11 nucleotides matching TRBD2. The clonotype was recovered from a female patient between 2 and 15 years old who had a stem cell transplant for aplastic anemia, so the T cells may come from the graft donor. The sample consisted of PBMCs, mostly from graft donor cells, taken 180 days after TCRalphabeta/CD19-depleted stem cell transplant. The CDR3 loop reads CASRVGTSGYNEQFF. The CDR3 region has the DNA TGTGCCAGCAGGGTTGGGACTAGCGGATACAATGAGCAGTTCTTC.